The present entry profiles one TCR beta chain with its context. The target antigen is unknown. As for treatment: some 19 received Ad26.COV2.S at low or high dose, single or two shots; 5 received placebo; per-sample allocation not given. At day 63 after the first vaccine or placebo injection, samples were drawn. Whoever gave the sample was an adult aged 18-55 years in Boston. Ad26.COV2.S expressed prefusion-stabilized spike from the original Wuhan strain. The repertoire was sequenced with immunoSEQ multiplex PCR; TCRdb's copy has only in-frame clones and lacks some. The data show about 480,000 clones, around 88% seen once. The sample is drawn from a study of Ad26.COV2.S vaccination and SARS-CoV-2 variants. Study results and limitations: From the TCR breadth and depth analyses, total T cell responses may have been underestimated. Breadth of non-spike TCRs did not differ between vaccinees and placebo recipients.

This TCR derives from a person between 18 and 65 years old who received the Ad26.COV2.S COVID-19 vaccine or a placebo. Material: peripheral blood, obtained in a trial of Ad26.COV2.S vaccine versus placebo.

CDR3 residues: CASSSAAGSLLKSGELFF. In nucleotides, the CDR3 is TGCGCCAGCAGCTCGGCCGCCGGGTCCCTATTAAAAAGTGGGGAGCTGTTTTTT. The genes are TRBV5-1 and TRBJ2-2, with no clear D. V was clipped by 3 bases and J by 8 bases, with 26 bases between them. This CDR3 has 18 residues. Germline CDR1 reads SGHRS; CDR2 reads YFSETQ.